The clone carrying this TCR beta chain appeared a single time. A much bigger clone sits one base away, suggesting this may be a read error. Researchers drew blood RNA from unsorted whole blood and extracted germline DNA as well. The data were obtained in a study of tumor-infiltrating lymphocytes in primary liver carcinoma. On the study more broadly: Tumor lesions were T1-T3 N0M0 and spanned about 4.2 to 10 cm.

With around 490 ng total RNA as template and a constant-region primer, TCR beta cDNA was made. Three rounds of nested multiplex PCR with slightly modified ARM-PCR produced TCR beta libraries. TCRdb called the multiplex PCR reads again in MiXCR, with one record for every CDR3 protein. Counted here are approximately 300,000 distinct CDR3 sequences, 50% to 70% occurring once; the ten biggest clones make up roughly 8.6%. Material: peripheral blood. This clonotype was sampled from a man aged 35 to 55 with primary liver carcinoma and hepatitis B virus infection.

As DNA, the CDR3 is TGCATCGTTGAAACAGGGTCGAGAGAGCAGTACTTC. Its translation: CIVETGSREQYF. V is TRBV29-1 and J is TRBJ2-7, with D possibly TRBD1 on 6 matching bases. This CDR3 has 12 amino acids. Germline CDR1 is SQVTM and CDR2 is ANQGSEA.